This entry describes one T cell receptor beta chain. Its target is not known. One junction end does not reproduce the germline sequence, and a read error may be involved. Genomic DNA, the template, was used for profiling of the TCR beta VDJ and CDR3. TCRdb itself ran the reads through MiXCR, one entry per CDR3 protein. This repertoire shows about 190,000 distinct CDR3 sequences, roughly 64% found once; its top ten account for more than 45%. The source of the sample is a study of CD8+CD57+ T cells in acquired aplastic anemia. Study context: Each DNA sample taken from sorted CD4+ and CD8+ cells came to about 3 ug on average.

Study-level points and caveats: In common between the patients and the controls were some 28 CD8+ CDR3 sequences. Significant differences in CD8+ Simpson's diversity were not observed between patients and controls.

CDR3 length: 11 amino acids. The germline gives CDR1 SNHLY, CDR2 FYNNEI. The chain has TRBV2 and TRBJ2-5; D gene unclear. The clonotype comes from a human donor with severe aplastic anemia or a healthy control (not recorded which). The material sequenced was sorted CD4+, CD8+, or CD8+CD57+ T cells (not recorded which) from PBMCs. CDR3 amino acids: CASTEYETQYF. The CDR3 bases are TGTGCCAGCACTGAATATGAGACCCAGTACTTC.